The entry below describes one T cell receptor (beta chain). Its recognized antigen is unknown. No qualities accompany the bases; no much larger clone lies one base away. The data belong to a study of TIL therapy for anti-PD-1-resistant metastatic lung cancer (dated by TCRdb to about 2021). At the level of the whole study: Among the enrolled patients, the median age was approximately 54 years (range roughly 38-85), and the median tumor PD-L1 proportion score was more than 4.5%. The cohort was composed predominantly of lung adenocarcinoma, with a few EGFR-mutant and two ALK-rearranged tumors included, and half of patients were identified as current or former smokers. Across the cohort, whole-exome sequencing showed a median non-synonymous tumor mutation burden of around 1.4 mutations per megabase. Clonotypes were tracked across tumor, expanded TIL product and serial blood samples by T cell receptor beta sequencing of tumor and peripheral blood. Results the study describes overall, beyond this receptor: High clonal turnover was observed in TIL culture, with many enriched product clones not detected in the baseline tumor, which suggested clonal contraction rather than faithful expansion. Because the cohort was highly selected, with more treatment-naive, never-smoker and oncogene-addicted patients than is typical, generalizability is limited. Higher clonality and lower diversity were observed in expanded TIL cultures than in baseline intratumoral T cells (median clonality roughly 6% vs 31%, p < 0.0001). The study protocol defined all tumor marker inferences as exploratory.

The immunoSEQ v3 hsTCRB kit was used to amplify TCR beta CDR3 regions from genomic DNA through bias-controlled multiplex PCR. TCR libraries were sequenced on an Illumina NextSeq 500 to 1.5 million to 2.5 million read pairs for survey level or roughly 5-6.5 million for deep level. The authors' pipeline ran thus. The immunoSEQ Analyzer software assigned V, D and J genes, filtered out non-productive sequences, and reported clonality. Repertoires were compared using productive Simpson clonality and Morisita overlap index of productive TRB rearrangements between infused TIL and blood. TCRdb's version of the immuneACCESS table is confined to in-frame rearrangements and falls short of the full clone set. An unresolved V gene accounts for under half of the shortfall where checked; the remainder is of unknown origin. Clone size and the V and J calls come from that table; the DNA yielded D and trimming. Within this sample are approximately 87,000 clones, with less than 70% of them counted one time only. In total, the top ten clones hold roughly 11% of the sample.

The time point label of this sample denotes: pre-treatment sample, taken before nivolumab and TIL therapy. The baseline tumor samples were excised metastases, mostly pleural nodules or supraclavicular lymph nodes, taken from the same resection that was used to grow TIL. Tumors were collected before any PD-1/PD-L1 blockade, after which patients were given nivolumab, and patients who progressed were given lymphodepletion, an infusion of expanded TIL and IL-2. Adults with stage 4 NSCLC were enrolled in a dual-center phase I trial from 2017 to early 2020. Samples came from a single-arm, open-label phase I trial of tumor-infiltrating lymphocyte therapy with nivolumab in advanced non-small cell lung cancer. Portions of each resected tumor were snap-frozen in liquid nitrogen and stored at -80 °C. Tumor regions of interest were chosen on H&E sections by laser-capture macrodissection, pulverized into around 16 mg aliquots, and extracted with Qiagen Allprep kits.

Sequenced here: tumor tissue, sampled at baseline. The TCR was taken from a person aged 25 to 80 with non-small cell lung cancer.

At the DNA level, the sequence is TGTGCCAGCTCACTTACCGGGACAGGGAAATACGAGCAGTACTTC. Its protein is CASSLTGTGKYEQYF. The chain is encoded by TRBV18 joined to TRBJ2-7, with TRBD1 identical over 9 junction bases. CDR3 length: 15 amino acids, cysteine to phenylalanine. The only DNA kept is the CDR3, 45 bases in frame from the first base. CDR1 and CDR2 (KGHSH, LQKENI) derive from the germline V gene. Here V drops 4 bases and J drops 4 bases, and the junction holds 8 bases not matched to any gene.